These T cell receptor beta chains were read from a single sample in a study of regulatory T cells in long-lasting Graves disease. A single record per CDR3 protein comes from TCRdb applying MiXCR to the multiplex PCR reads. The sample yields hundreds of thousands of distinct CDR3 sequences, roughly 21% seen once. The sample here was peripheral blood mononuclear cells (PBMCs), taken when the disease was refractory, from a patient treated with antithyroid drugs. Source of these receptors: a female donor with Graves disease. Both conserved end residues are part of each CDR3. A D gene is named only where the DNA matches it firmly. Only part of the rows carry a size: once, few, many, or a class if the clone is expanded.

clone_size: many
v_call: TRBV5-5
d_call: .
j_call: TRBJ2-4
cdr3_nt: TGTGCCAGCAGTTCATTCCCTAGCGACATTCAGTACTTC
cdr3_aa: CASSSFPSDIQYF

clone_size: many
v_call: TRBV28
d_call: .
j_call: TRBJ2-7
cdr3_nt: TGTGCCAGCAGTTTGGGTGAATTACCCCCCTCGCAGTACTTC
cdr3_aa: CASSLGELPPSQYF

clone_size: few
v_call: TRBV2
d_call: .
j_call: TRBJ2-1
cdr3_nt: TGTGCCAGCAGTGAAAATGACAATGAGCAGTTCTTC
cdr3_aa: CASSENDNEQFF

clone_size: .
v_call: TRBV14
d_call: TRBD1
j_call: TRBJ1-6
cdr3_nt: TGTGCCAGCAGCCAGAACAAACAGGGGGTCAATTCACCCCTCCACTTT
cdr3_aa: CASSQNKQGVNSPLHF

clone_size: many
v_call: TRBV5-1
d_call: .
j_call: TRBJ1-2
cdr3_nt: TGCGCCAGCAGCTTGGGGCAGCTAAGCGGCTACACCTTC
cdr3_aa: CASSLGQLSGYTF

clone_size: many
v_call: TRBV2
d_call: .
j_call: TRBJ1-2
cdr3_nt: TGTGCCAGCAGTGAAACGGAGGGGATTCGATATGGCTACACCTTC
cdr3_aa: CASSETEGIRYGYTF

clone_size: many
v_call: TRBV5-4
d_call: TRBD1
j_call: TRBJ1-2
cdr3_nt: TGTGCCAGCAGCTTTCCCACAGGGGTGGGTGGCTACACCTTC
cdr3_aa: CASSFPTGVGGYTF

clone_size: .
v_call: TRBV14
d_call: .
j_call: TRBJ1-2
cdr3_nt: TGTGCCAGCAGCCATGGACGCCTAAGTAGCGGCTACACCTTC
cdr3_aa: CASSHGRLSSGYTF

clone_size: .
v_call: TRBV20-1
d_call: .
j_call: TRBJ1-6
cdr3_nt: TGCAGTGCTGGGGACATAAGGAATTCACCCCTCCACTTT
cdr3_aa: CSAGDIRNSPLHF

clone_size: .
v_call: TRBV20-1
d_call: TRBD2
j_call: TRBJ2-1
cdr3_nt: TGCAGTGCTAGATTAGCGGGAGGAGGCTATGAGCAGTTCTTC
cdr3_aa: CSARLAGGGYEQFF

clone_size: .
v_call: TRBV19
d_call: .
j_call: TRBJ1-2
cdr3_nt: TGTGCCACTAAAAGTATTGGCAGGGGAGGATATGGCTACACCTTC
cdr3_aa: CATKSIGRGGYGYTF

clone_size: .
v_call: TRBV10-3
d_call: TRBD2
j_call: TRBJ2-7
cdr3_nt: TGTGCCATCAGCGCCGACCGGACTAGCGGGAGAGTGAGGAGCTACGAGCAGTACTTC
cdr3_aa: CAISADRTSGRVRSYEQYF

clone_size: .
v_call: TRBV9
d_call: .
j_call: TRBJ1-4
cdr3_nt: TGTGCCAGCAGTCGAGAAGGGATCGATGAAAAACTGTTTTTT
cdr3_aa: CASSREGIDEKLFF

clone_size: few
v_call: TRBV12-3/TRBV12-4
d_call: TRBD2
j_call: TRBJ2-1
cdr3_nt: TGTGCCAGCAGGGGGGGGGAAGGGCGCTCCTACAATGAGCAGTTCTTC
cdr3_aa: CASRGGEGRSYNEQFF

clone_size: many
v_call: TRBV27
d_call: .
j_call: TRBJ1-2
cdr3_nt: TGTGCCAGCAGTCCACTAGGGACGGACTATGGCTACACCTTC
cdr3_aa: CASSPLGTDYGYTF

clone_size: few
v_call: TRBV4-1
d_call: .
j_call: TRBJ2-4
cdr3_nt: TGCGCCAGCGCCCTGGGGCGGGACAGAAAAAACATTCAGTACTTC
cdr3_aa: CASALGRDRKNIQYF

clone_size: few
v_call: TRBV5-1
d_call: .
j_call: TRBJ1-1
cdr3_nt: TGCGCCAGCCGGGCAGGGTGGTCCCCGAACACTGAAGCTTTCTTT
cdr3_aa: CASRAGWSPNTEAFF

clone_size: many
v_call: TRBV24-1
d_call: .
j_call: TRBJ1-2
cdr3_nt: TGTGCCACCGGCGAGGACTCTATTGGCTACACCTTC
cdr3_aa: CATGEDSIGYTF

clone_size: .
v_call: TRBV14
d_call: TRBD1
j_call: TRBJ1-1
cdr3_nt: TGTGCCAGCAGCCATAAAGCGACAGGGCGAGCTTTCTTT
cdr3_aa: CASSHKATGRAFF

clone_size: many
v_call: TRBV7-3
d_call: TRBD1
j_call: TRBJ2-7
cdr3_nt: TGTGCCAGCAGTCCTACCCCCGGGACAGAGATCTACGAGCAGTACTTC
cdr3_aa: CASSPTPGTEIYEQYF

clone_size: many
v_call: TRBV7-2
d_call: TRBD1
j_call: TRBJ1-1
cdr3_nt: TGTGCCAGCAGCTACCCAGCAGGGGGCCACACTGAAGCTTTCTTT
cdr3_aa: CASSYPAGGHTEAFF

clone_size: many
v_call: TRBV7-2
d_call: .
j_call: TRBJ2-2
cdr3_nt: TGTGCCAGCAGCTTAGCGGGAGAGAACACCGGGGAGCTGTTTTTT
cdr3_aa: CASSLAGENTGELFF

clone_size: many
v_call: TRBV12-3/TRBV12-4
d_call: TRBD1
j_call: TRBJ1-2
cdr3_nt: TGTGCCAGCAGCCGCCACCGGGACAGCGATAACTATGGCTACACCTTC
cdr3_aa: CASSRHRDSDNYGYTF

clone_size: .
v_call: TRBV4-1
d_call: TRBD2
j_call: TRBJ2-1
cdr3_nt: TGCGCCAGCAGCCAAGAAGAAGGAGGGCTAGCGGACAATGAGCAGTTCTTC
cdr3_aa: CASSQEEGGLADNEQFF

clone_size: many
v_call: TRBV28
d_call: TRBD1
j_call: TRBJ1-1
cdr3_nt: TGTGCCAGCAGTTCTCTGAGACAGGGGTTGTTCGTTTTCTTT
cdr3_aa: CASSSLRQGLFVFF

clone_size: .
v_call: TRBV4-2
d_call: .
j_call: TRBJ1-6
cdr3_nt: TGTGCCAGCAGCCAAGTACGGGAATTATATAATTCACCCCTCCACTTT
cdr3_aa: CASSQVRELYNSPLHF